This TCR beta chain is drawn from a study of OX40 agonist ivuxolimab in advanced cancers. Whole-study context: Prior checkpoint blockade (anti-PD-1, anti-PD-L1 or anti-CTLA-4) was permitted; less than 45% had it. Overall study findings and caveats: Clonal expansion was seen in CD4+ and CD8+ blood T cells by week 6 at 0.1 to 3.0 mg/kg. The study found among the lowest clonal expansion in partial responders at 0.1-3.0 mg/kg.

Sequencing used immunoSEQ multiplex PCR; TCRdb keeps in-frame clones, though not all of them. The sample yields tens of thousands of clones, more than 75% seen once. Peripheral blood came from all dose cohorts at three timepoints. On this clone: Its specificity is not known.

The germline gives CDR1 LNHNV, CDR2 YYDKDF (reference sequence). The CDR3 loop spans 15 amino acids. The V and J ends lost 1 base and 4 bases respectively, with 11 bases between them. The clonotype comes from an adult with an advanced solid tumor such as melanoma, head and neck, liver or kidney cancer. The source material was CD4+ or CD8+ T cells sorted from blood, sampled in a trial of the OX40 agonist ivuxolimab. The chain carries TRBV15 and TRBJ2-4, with D perhaps TRBD1 (6 bases). The CDR3, as DNA: TGTGCCACCAGCAGAGTTTGGCAGGGGAAAAACATTCAGTACTTC. It is translated as CATSRVWQGKNIQYF.